This T cell receptor beta chain was recovered during a study of T cells expressing NK-cell markers. On the study more broadly: Most of the eight sequenced donors were HCMV-seropositive; one was seronegative.

This CDR3 region has 13 residues. Germline assignment: CDR1 LNHNV and CDR2 YYDKDF (reference sequence). TCRdb processed the 5' RACE reads again and assigns one entry to each CDR3 protein, with no DNA. The sample holds hundreds of thousands of distinct CDR3 sequences. The sequenced sample was blood T cells: a sorted CD56 or NKG2C T cell subset, CD4+ or CD8+ T cells, or bulk PBMC T cells (not recorded which). The TCR comes from a woman between 18 and 70 years old in good health. V gene TRBV15 combines with J gene TRBJ1-1. CDR3 in amino acids: CASTRSPHTEAFF.